This TCR beta chain derives from a study of T cells after yellow fever vaccination. Overall study results and limits: Detected again after the booster were most primary-vaccination clones, at 96% CD4 and about 90% CD8. Abundant clonotypes from the bulk population could contaminate FACS-sorted repertoires. A weaker secondary response peaked on day 5, the primary on day 15.

In making TCR cDNA, 5'RACE template switching added a universal primer site and UMIs to it. TCRdb reprocessed the 5' RACE reads with MiXCR, giving one entry per CDR3 protein. This table holds 550,000 or so distinct CDR3 sequences, roughly a fifth found once. Remarks on this clonotype: Its antigen is not identified.

Germline CDR1 is LNHDA and CDR2 is SQIVND (reference sequence). The CDR3 runs to 15 residues. V lost 8 bases and J 6 bases, leaving 19 bases between the germline ends. This sample comprised PBMCs, obtained 15 days after the yellow fever booster vaccination. The V call is TRBV19, the J call TRBJ2-2; D possibly corresponds to TRBD1 (6 bases). The receptor comes from a man aged 25-40 years who received the YFV17D yellow fever vaccine. CDR3 bases: TGTGCCAGTGCCGGGACAATGCGAGACGCCGGGGAGCTGTTTTTT. It is translated as CASAGTMRDAGELFF.